The text below deals with one T cell receptor beta chain. This specimen belongs to a study of blood T cell repertoires in COVID-19. Study-level background: Samples taken during acute and convalescent COVID-19 were collected in the United States, Italy and Spain.

Germline trimming cut 3 bases from V and 7 bases from J; bases unmatched to any gene: 13. This CDR3 has 15 residues. Looked up from germline, CDR1 is GTSNPN and CDR2 is SVGIG (reference sequence). Some clones are missing from TCRdb's copy, which holds only in-frame ones; the method was immunoSEQ multiplex PCR. The table has about 95,000 clones, roughly 86% seen once. The chain employs TRBV30 and TRBJ2-7; 9 bases map to TRBD1. Material for sequencing was peripheral blood. The source is a human donor in a cohort sampled during active COVID-19. CDR3 DNA sequence: TGTGCCTGGAGAGCAACAGGGGGCCCCCTTTTGGAGCAGTACTTC. This codes for CAWRATGGPLLEQYF.